The text below deals with one T cell receptor beta chain. The sample comes from a study of technical replicates of blood from four donors. The CDR3 has 14 residues. The germline gives CDR1 GTSNPN, CDR2 SVGIG (reference sequence). The V gene end was trimmed by 4 bases and the J gene end by 5 bases; junction bases not matched to a gene: 6. TCRdb keeps only in-frame clones here, not all; method: immunoSEQ multiplex PCR. This repertoire shows approximately 41,000 clones, about 96% found once; its top ten account for 0.37%. The source is a human donor in good health. V and J are TRBV30 and TRBJ2-7, with TRBD1 matching over 12 bases. Material for sequencing was T cells isolated from PBMCs. CDR3 sequence: CAWNQGQGANEQYF. The CDR3 coding sequence is TGTGCCTGGAATCAGGGACAGGGGGCCAACGAGCAGTACTTC. The whole variable domain, remainder taken from reference TRBV30 and TRBJ2-7, is SQTIHQWPATLVQPVGSPLSLECTVEGTSNPNLYWYRQAAGRGLQLLFYSVGIGQISSEVPQNLSASRPQDRQFILSSKKLLLSDSGFYLCAWNQGQGANEQYFGPGTRLTVT.